Listed below are T cell receptor beta chains from one sample, sequenced in a study of PD-L1 blockade in urothelial cancer. Profiling relied on immunoSEQ multiplex PCR, and the TCRdb table lists in-frame clones only, not all of them. Of about 35,000 clones in the sample, roughly 80% are singletons; the top ten hold 6.8%. The sample in question was PBMCs, obtained around atezolizumab (anti-PD-L1) treatment. Receptors originate from a man between 60 and 70 years old with urothelial cancer. Both conserved end residues are part of each CDR3. D genes are given only for firm matches. Rows may omit the clone size; those that give it use once, few, many or a size class.

>TRBJ2-3|NA|TRBD1|TRBV2
TGTGCCAGCAGTGTTAGGCAGGGGGCGGCAGATACGCAGTATTTT
CASSVRQGAADTQYF
>TRBJ1-1|NA|NA|TRBV6-4
TGTGCCAGCAGTGACTCGCCGGGCACTGAAGCTTTCTTT
CASSDSPGTEAFF
>TRBJ2-5|NA|TRBD2|TRBV28
TGTGCCAGCAGTTTATTCGGCGGGGGGGCAGGGGAGACCCAGTACTTC
CASSLFGGGAGETQYF
>TRBJ1-1|NA|NA|TRBV4-2
TGTGCCAGCAGCCCCCTCGAGGGCGGGAACACTGAAGCTTTCTTT
CASSPLEGGNTEAFF
>TRBJ1-4|NA|TRBD1|TRBV4-1
TGCGCCACCCAGGGGGATGGTAATGAAAAACTGTTTTTT
CATQGDGNEKLFF
>TRBJ1-2|NA|NA|TRBV11-1
TGTGCCAGCAGCTTATATGGTGGAGCGGGGCAGGCGGCTGGCTACACCTTC
CASSLYGGAGQAAGYTF
>TRBJ2-7|few|NA|TRBV28
TGTGCCAGCAGTCAAGACTTAGGTAGGACTACGGCCCCAGGGCCCTCCTACGAGCAGTACTTC
CASSQDLGRTTAPGPSYEQYF
>TRBJ2-7|NA|NA|TRBV6-1
TGTGCCAGCAGTGAAGACAGGGCTCGGTACGAGCAGTACTTC
CASSEDRARYEQYF
>TRBJ2-5|NA|TRBD2|TRBV30
TGTGCTTACGACCGGGGGACTAGCGGGGGTCGGCAAGAGACCCAGTACTTC
CAYDRGTSGGRQETQYF
>TRBJ1-6|NA|NA|TRBV11-2
TGTGCCAGCAGCACGGTGCAGGGAGGATCACCCCTCCACTTT
CASSTVQGGSPLHF
>TRBJ2-3|NA|NA|TRBV6-6
TGTGCCAGCCGCGTCGGGGGAAGCACAGATACGCAGTATTTT
CASRVGGSTDTQYF
>TRBJ2-7|NA|NA|TRBV2
TGTGCCAGCAGTGAAGTCGGTACCATTGAGCAGTACTTC
CASSEVGTIEQYF
>TRBJ2-5|NA|NA|TRBV7-9
TGTGCCAGCAGCTTAGGGTCCCCGGGGAAAGAGACCCAGTACTTC
CASSLGSPGKETQYF
>TRBJ2-3|NA|NA|TRBV5-1
TGCGCCAGCATGGCCCCCCCCGTATTTACGCAGTATTTT
CASMAPPVFTQYF
>TRBJ2-3|NA|TRBD2|TRBV7-6
TGTGCCAGCAGCTTATTTAGAGTGGGTAGCGGGGGTGCCACAGATACGCAGTATTTT
CASSLFRVGSGGATDTQYF
>TRBJ2-1|NA|TRBD2|TRBV6-6
TGTGCCAGCAGTCCCGAGGGGACTATAAACAATGAGCAGTTCTTC
CASSPEGTINNEQFF
>TRBJ2-6|NA|NA|TRBV6-1
TGTGCCAGCAGTGTCGACTACTCTGGGGCCAACGTCCTGACTTTC
CASSVDYSGANVLTF
>TRBJ1-3|NA|NA|TRBV9
TGTGCCAGCAGCGTAGAGGTCCGAGGTAACACCATATATTTT
CASSVEVRGNTIYF
>TRBJ1-5|NA|NA|TRBV27
TGTGCCAGCAGCCCGAAGGGGCCCTATAGCAATCAGCCCCAGCATTTT
CASSPKGPYSNQPQHF
>TRBJ2-5|NA|NA|TRBV7-9
TGTGCCAGCAGCTTAGCGAGGGGGGGACAAACGTACCAAGAGACCCAGTACTTC
CASSLARGGQTYQETQYF
>TRBJ2-3|NA|TRBD2|TRBV29-1
TGCAGCGTTCGACTAGCGGGGGACCCCACAGATACGCAGTATTTT
CSVRLAGDPTDTQYF
>TRBJ1-4|NA|TRBD1|TRBV28
TGTGCCAGCAGTAGACAGGGTGTCGAAAAACTGTTTTTT
CASSRQGVEKLFF
>TRBJ1-5|NA|TRBD1|TRBV6-1
TGTGCCAGCAGTGGAGGGACAGGGTATAGCAATCAGCCCCAGCATTTT
CASSGGTGYSNQPQHF
>TRBJ2-7|NA|NA|TRBV7-9
TGTGCCAGCAGCCCCCCCTTAAGAACAGGGCCCTACGAGCAGTACTTC
CASSPPLRTGPYEQYF
>TRBJ2-5|NA|NA|TRBV7-6
TGTGCCAGCAGGGATAGGGGAGGAGGGGACCAAGAGACCCAGTACTTC
CASRDRGGGDQETQYF
>TRBJ2-7|NA|NA|TRBV7-9
TGTGCCAGCAGCCTGGGCCCAAGGACAGTCTCCTACGAGCAGTACTTC
CASSLGPRTVSYEQYF